Following are 15 T cell receptor beta chains from one sample sequenced in a study of T cells after yellow fever vaccination. MiXCR was run by TCRdb on the 5' RACE reads, yielding one entry per CDR3 protein. The sample yields some 670,000 distinct CDR3 sequences, roughly 12% seen once. This sample comprised PBMCs, obtained on the day of the yellow fever booster vaccination. Receptors originate from a man aged 30-40 years who received the YFV17D yellow fever vaccine.

The CDR3 region has the DNA TGTGCCATCATGAGGGAGAGCACAGATACGCAGTATTTT. Translating it yields CAIMRESTDTQYF. The genes are TRBV10-3 and TRBJ2-3; D may be TRBD2 (5 bases). This CDR3 is 13 amino acids long. Looked up from germline, CDR1 is ENHRY and CDR2 is SYGVKD. V was clipped by 7 bases and J by 0 bases, with 8 bases between them.

The chain joins TRBV18 to TRBJ1-5; weak D call: TRBD1 (6 bases). Trimming left V 3 bases short and J 7 bases short, with 16 bases between. This CDR3 has 15 residues. Germline V gene lookup returns CDR1 KGHSH and CDR2 LQKENI. The CDR3 coding sequence is TGTGCCAGCTCACCGCGGTCAGGGGTGGAACAGCCCCAGCATTTT. Translating gives CASSPRSGVEQPQHF.

This clonotype was seen a handful of times. The chain has TRBV5-4 and TRBJ2-3; the D is unclear. Germline V gene lookup returns CDR1 SGHNT and CDR2 YYREEE (reference sequence). Between the trimmed V and J ends, which lost 4 bases and 4 bases, there was a span of 10 bases. The CDR3 sequence is 13 residues long. The CDR3 sequence: CASSPRRPDTQYF. The CDR3 DNA follows: TGTGCCAGCAGCCCGCGGAGACCAGATACGCAGTATTTT.

V is TRBV2 and J is TRBJ2-7; D possibly corresponds to TRBD2 (5 bases). CDR1 and CDR2 from the germline V gene are SNHLY and FYNNEI. V was clipped by 4 bases and J by 4 bases, with 14 bases between them. This CDR3 spans 14 amino acids. CDR3 residues: CASSGGVREYEQYF. CDR3 sequence (DNA): TGTGCCAGCAGTGGCGGCGTGAGGGAATACGAGCAGTACTTC. The whole variable domain, filled in from reference TRBV2 and TRBJ2-7, reads EPEVTQTPSHQVTQMGQEVILRCVPISNHLYFYWYRQILGQKVEFLVSFYNNEISEKSEIFDDQFSVERPDGSNFTLKIRSTKLEDSAMYFCASSGGVREYEQYFGPGTRLTVT.

The chain recombines TRBV12-3 or TRBV12-4 with TRBJ1-6; possibly TRBD1 for D (5 bases). This CDR3 spans 15 amino acids. V was pared by 3 bases and J by 5 bases, with 11 bases between. The CDR3 coding sequence is TGTGCCAGCAGTTTGGGGACCGCGAATAATTCACCCCTCCACTTT. Translating it yields CASSLGTANNSPLHF.

This clonotype occurred a few times. The chain carries TRBV10-3 and TRBJ2-5; 9 nucleotides line up with TRBD2. Germline CDR1 ENHRY, CDR2 SYGVKD. V lost 3 bases, J lost 3 bases, and 5 bases stayed unmatched. CDR3 size: 15 residues. CDR3 nucleotides: TGTGCCATCAGTGACCTAGCGGGGATGAAAGAGACCCAGTACTTC. It codes for CAISDLAGMKETQYF.

This clonotype was counted only a few times. CDR3 DNA sequence: TGTGCCAGCAGCAAGACAGAATCCTACGAGCAGTACTTC. Its protein is CASSKTESYEQYF. V is TRBV7-2 and J is TRBJ2-7; D is possibly TRBD1 (5 bases). The CDR3 is 13 amino acids. Germline assignment: CDR1 SGHTA and CDR2 FQGNSA. V was trimmed by 5 bases and J by 1 base, leaving 9 bases between them.

Points on this clonotype: At one end, the junction sequence differs from germline, possibly due to a read error. V gene TRBV12-3 or TRBV12-4 combines with J gene TRBJ2-2; 9 positions match TRBD2. This CDR3 comprises 14 residues. CDR3 sequence reads: CASSLLAGTGELIF. The CDR3 DNA reads as TGTGCCAGCAGTCTCCTAGCGGGAACCGGGGAGCTGATTTTT.

This chain links TRBV12-3 or TRBV12-4 with TRBJ2-3; no reliable D call. The V and J ends lost 6 bases and 2 bases respectively, with 15 bases between them. The CDR3 sequence is 15 residues long. The CDR3 DNA follows: TGTGCCAGCAGCAACCCGGGTGATGTCACAGATACGCAGTATTTT. This translates into CASSNPGDVTDTQYF.

The V gene is TRBV12-3 or TRBV12-4, the J gene TRBJ2-4, with TRBD1 matching 7 bases. With 5 bases clipped from V and 4 bases from J, the junction kept 5 bases outside the gene matches. This CDR3 region has 14 residues. CDR3 amino acids: CASSPATGKNIQYF. The CDR3 coding sequence is TGTGCCAGCAGTCCCGCGACAGGGAAAAACATTCAGTACTTC.

There are many counts of this clonotype. The V call is TRBV7-7, the J call TRBJ2-5; 9 bases are a match to TRBD2. The CDR3 is 16 amino acids. Trimming removed 0 bases from V and 5 bases from J; junction bases left unmatched: 7. CDR1 and CDR2 (germline): SSHAT, FNYEAQ (reference sequence). The CDR3 protein is CASSLAPAGGQETQYF. The CDR3 region has the DNA TGTGCCAGCAGCTTAGCGCCTGCGGGAGGGCAGGAGACCCAGTACTTC.

In its sample, this clonotype was seen many times. The chain combines TRBV5-1 with TRBJ2-7; a weak D match, TRBD1 (7 bases). The CDR3 spans 16 residues. Germline V gene data show CDR1 as SGHRS and CDR2 as YFSETQ. V lost 0 bases to trimming and J lost 0 bases, with 13 bases between them. The CDR3 bases are TGCGCCAGCAGCTTGGGGAGGGGGCCGAGCTCCTACGAGCAGTACTTC. Translation gives CASSLGRGPSSYEQYF.

Only a few counts were recorded for this clonotype. The V and J genes are TRBV24-1 and TRBJ1-5; TRBD1 agrees at 8 bases. V was pared by 4 bases and J by 4 bases, with 5 bases of the junction left unmatched. Germline V gives CDR1 KGHDR, CDR2 SFDVKD. This CDR3 is 15 amino acids long. Here the CDR3 reads CATSEAGGRNQPQHF. The CDR3 DNA reads as TGTGCCACCAGTGAGGCAGGGGGCCGGAATCAGCCCCAGCATTTT.

This clonotype was seen a handful of times. The V and J genes are TRBV25-1 and TRBJ2-1; 8 nucleotides line up with TRBD1. CDR1 and CDR2 from the germline V gene are MGHDK and SYGVNS. The CDR3 is 15 residues long. Trimming took 4 bases from V and 2 from J; bases not matched to a gene: 4. In nucleotides, the CDR3 is TGTGCCAGCAGTGCCGGGACAGGTACCTACAATGAGCAGTTCTTC. This translates into CASSAGTGTYNEQFF.

V gene TRBV12-3 or TRBV12-4 combines with J gene TRBJ2-3; D tentatively reads TRBD1 or TRBD2 (6 bases each). The CDR3 length is 11 residues. Between the trimmed V and J ends, which lost 4 bases and 11 bases, there was a span of 10 bases. As DNA, the CDR3 is TGTGCCAGCAGTTCCGGGGGACAGCAGTATTTT. It specifies CASSSGGQQYF.